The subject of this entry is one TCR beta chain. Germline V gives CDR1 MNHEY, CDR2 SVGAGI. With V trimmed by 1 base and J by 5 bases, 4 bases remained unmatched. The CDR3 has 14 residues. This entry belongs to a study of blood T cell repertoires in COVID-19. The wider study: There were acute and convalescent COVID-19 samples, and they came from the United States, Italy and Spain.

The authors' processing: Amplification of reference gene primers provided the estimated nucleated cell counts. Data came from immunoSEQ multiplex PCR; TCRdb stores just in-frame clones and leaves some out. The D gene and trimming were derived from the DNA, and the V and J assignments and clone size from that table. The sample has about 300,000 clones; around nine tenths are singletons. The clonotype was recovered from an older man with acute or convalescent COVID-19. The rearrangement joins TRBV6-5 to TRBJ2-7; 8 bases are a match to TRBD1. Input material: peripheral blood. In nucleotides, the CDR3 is TGTGCCAGCAGTTACTGGACAGGGTCCCACGAGCAGTACTTC. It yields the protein CASSYWTGSHEQYF.